The 25 T cell receptor beta chains presented below share a single source sample, sequenced in a study of shared clonotypes between healthy human individuals. The assay was immunoSEQ multiplex PCR, and TCRdb's table has in-frame clones only and misses some. In the table there are over a million clones, more than 60% of which are singletons. The sequenced sample consisted of memory CD4+ T cells sorted from blood. Noted subset: CD45RA-negative fraction. The receptors originated from a man between 18 and 35 years old in good health.

The gene calls are TRBV5-1 and TRBJ1-2; unclear D gene. The CDR3 spans 14 residues. Germline CDR1 SGHRS, CDR2 YFSETQ. V dropped 0 bases and J dropped 7 bases, with 13 bases sitting between them. Here the CDR3 DNA reads TGCGCCAGCAGCTTGGACATCTACATCACTGGCTACACCTTC. It specifies CASSLDIYITGYTF.

This clone was counted a single time. This chain joins TRBV2 and TRBJ2-7; 12 positions agree with TRBD2. The V and J ends lost 6 bases and 3 bases, in that order; junction bases with no gene match: 6. Per germline, CDR1 SNHLY and CDR2 FYNNEI. The CDR3 has 15 residues. CDR3 in amino acids: CASSQTSGSRYEQYF. CDR3 DNA: TGTGCCAGCAGCCAGACTAGCGGGAGCCGCTACGAGCAGTACTTC.

This clone was observed a single time. Its ends do not fully match the called genes, so a read error is possible. The rearrangement joins TRBV7-2 to TRBJ2-1; D assignment may be TRBD1 or TRBD2 (6 bases each). Germline assignment: CDR1 SGHTA and CDR2 FQGNSA. The CDR3 sequence is 15 residues long. Here the CDR3 DNA reads TGTGCCAGCACCTTAGGGGGGTCCACCCGAGGTGAGCAGTTCTTC. Amino acids: CASTLGGSTRGEQFF.

The genes are TRBV28 and TRBJ1-6; a possible D gene is TRBD1 (5 bases). From germline, CDR1 is MDHEN and CDR2 SYDVKM. V was trimmed by 6 bases and J by 0 bases, leaving 6 bases between them. The CDR3 runs to 14 residues. In DNA form, the CDR3 reads TGTGCCAGCAGGGGGCGCTCCTATAATTCACCCCTCCACTTT. Residues: CASRGRSYNSPLHF.

The CDR3 coding sequence is TGTGCCATCAGTGAGCACGGAACTGAAGCTTTCTTT. Translated: CAISEHGTEAFF. This sequence joins TRBV10-3 and TRBJ1-1; unclear D gene. This CDR3 region has 12 residues. V lost 2 bases to trimming and J lost 5 bases, with 6 bases between them. Germline V gene lookup returns CDR1 ENHRY and CDR2 SYGVKD.

This clone was counted a few times. The chain has TRBV5-5 and TRBJ2-3; 7 bases are shared with TRBD1. CDR1 is SGHKS and CDR2 is YYEKEE in the germline V gene (reference sequence). V lost 2 bases to trimming and J lost 2 bases; unmatched junction nucleotides: 8. This CDR3 is 16 amino acids long. CDR3 sequence (DNA): TGTGCCAGCAGCTTCAGGACAGGATCACTCACAGATACGCAGTATTTT. Protein: CASSFRTGSLTDTQYF.

This clone was counted a single time. The V gene is TRBV5-4, the J gene TRBJ2-1; D gene unclear. The germline gives CDR1 SGHNT, CDR2 YYREEE (reference sequence). Trimming pared 0 bases from V and 4 bases from J, leaving 8 bases between. This CDR3 has 14 amino acids. The CDR3 region is CASSLDGKYNEQFF. For the CDR3, the DNA is TGTGCCAGCAGCTTGGATGGGAAATACAATGAGCAGTTCTTC.

The rearrangement uses TRBV11-3 and TRBJ2-1, with D perhaps matching TRBD1 (6 bases). V was clipped by 3 bases and J by 3 bases, with 15 bases between them. Germline V CDR1 and CDR2: SGHNT, YENEEA. The CDR3 spans 16 residues. CDR3 DNA: TGTGCCAGCAGCTTCGAAGGACAGCTAGGCTACAATGAGCAGTTCTTC. Its translation: CASSFEGQLGYNEQFF. Complete variable domain (other parts from reference TRBV11-3 and TRBJ2-1): EAGVVQSPRYKIIEKKQPVAFWCNPISGHNTLYWYLQNLGQGPELLIRYENEEAVDDSQLPKDRFSAERLKGVDSTLKIQPAELGDSAVYLCASSFEGQLGYNEQFFGPGTRLTVL.

This chain joins TRBV5-4 and TRBJ2-7; 8 nucleotides agree with TRBD1. J lost 2 bases, V lost 3 bases, and 10 bases had no gene match. The CDR3 is 16 amino acids. Germline-derived CDR1 and CDR2 are SGHNT and YYREEE (reference sequence). CDR3 region: CASSSPGDRTTYEQYF. The CDR3 DNA reads TGTGCCAGCAGCTCCCCCGGGGACAGGACTACCTACGAGCAGTACTTC.

J is TRBJ1-1 and V is TRBV5-1; possibly TRBD1 for D (6 bases). V lost 0 bases, J lost 7 bases, and 16 bases lay in between. The CDR3 is 15 amino acids. Germline loops: CDR1 SGHRS, CDR2 YFSETQ. CDR3 sequence reads: CASSLGSGEQGEAFF. CDR3 coding DNA: TGCGCCAGCAGCTTGGGGTCAGGAGAACAGGGTGAAGCTTTCTTT.

The chain employs TRBV9 and TRBJ2-1; possible D gene TRBD2, 5 bases. From germline, CDR1 is SGDLS and CDR2 YYNGEE. Trimming stripped 4 bases from V and 0 bases from J, with 11 bases between. The CDR3 runs 15 residues. The CDR3 DNA reads TGTGCCAGCAGCCCAGCTGAGGGCTCCTACAATGAGCAGTTCTTC. It codes for CASSPAEGSYNEQFF.

This chain uses TRBV5-4 with TRBJ2-2; the match to TRBD2 covers 10 bases. Per germline, CDR1 SGHNT and CDR2 YYREEE (reference sequence). Losses at the gene ends were 4 bases for V and 2 bases for J; bases not matched to a gene: 2. This CDR3 is 15 amino acids long. Here the CDR3 reads CASSGLAANTGELFF. In DNA, the CDR3 is TGTGCCAGCAGCGGACTAGCGGCTAACACCGGGGAGCTGTTTTTT.

The CDR3: CASSSRPGDMGGYTF. CDR3 nucleotides: TGTGCCAGCAGCTCCCGCCCAGGAGACATGGGGGGCTACACCTTC. This chain connects TRBV5-6 to TRBJ1-2; D not resolved. Trimming shortened V by 3 bases and J by 8 bases, and 20 bases separated the two germline ends. The CDR3 loop spans 15 amino acids. From germline, CDR1 is SGHDT and CDR2 YYEEEE.

The CDR3 nucleotides read TGTGCCAGCAGCGTCCAAGGGGGACCTAGCACAGATACGCAGTATTTT. It specifies CASSVQGGPSTDTQYF. This chain connects TRBV9 to TRBJ2-3; possible D gene TRBD1, 6 bases. CDR1 is SGDLS and CDR2 is YYNGEE in the germline V gene. This CDR3 is built from 16 residues. V gave up 2 bases and J gave up 0 bases, with 13 bases separating them.

The J gene is TRBJ2-3, the V gene TRBV5-6; tentatively, D is TRBD1 (6 bases). The CDR3 runs 14 residues. Germline V gene data show CDR1 as SGHDT and CDR2 as YYEEEE. Between the trimmed V and J ends, which lost 1 base and 5 bases, there was a span of 11 bases. DNA of the CDR3: TGTGCCAGCAGCTTGCCAGGGGTGCAAGATACGCAGTATTTT. This sequence encodes CASSLPGVQDTQYF.

As regards this clone: At one of its ends the junction is not consistent with the germline gene, which may arise from a read error. The chain joins TRBV7-7 to TRBJ2-7, with 9 bases matching TRBD1. This CDR3 is 17 amino acids long. Germline loops: CDR1 SSHAT, CDR2 FNYEAQ (reference sequence). Written as DNA, the CDR3 is TGTGCTAGCAGCTTAGTTAGTTGGGACAGGGTATCCTACGAGCAGTACTTC. Its translation: CASSLVSWDRVSYEQYF.

This clone was detected once. Within the sample, other DNA sequences also encode this same CDR3. J is TRBJ2-7 and V is TRBV5-1; D perhaps matches TRBD1 (5 bases). The CDR3 is 14 amino acids. V lost 0 bases, J lost 1 base, and 8 bases lay in between. CDR1 and CDR2 (germline): SGHRS, YFSETQ. This chain's CDR3 is CASSLVAGSYEQYF. CDR3 sequence (DNA): TGCGCCAGCAGCTTGGTTGCAGGGTCCTACGAGCAGTACTTC.

This clone was seen ten or more times. This chain uses TRBV28 with TRBJ2-6; 8 bases are shared with TRBD1. The germline V gene has CDR1 MDHEN and CDR2 SYDVKM. This CDR3 has 15 residues. V dropped 5 bases and J dropped 3; count of bases not matched to a gene: 3. The CDR3: CASSDRGVGANVLTF. The CDR3 bases are TGTGCCAGCAGTGACAGGGGCGTTGGGGCCAACGTCCTGACTTTC.

The chain uses TRBV28 and TRBJ1-5, with D perhaps TRBD1 (6 bases). This CDR3 region has 14 residues. Trimming took off 5 bases at V and 7 bases at J, with 15 bases between the two ends. Germline lookup yields CDR1 MDHEN and CDR2 SYDVKM. The CDR3 is CASSQGGLGQPQHF. DNA of the CDR3: TGTGCCAGCAGTCAAGGGGGTCTGGGACAGCCCCAGCATTTT.

The chain joins TRBV7-2 to TRBJ1-2, with 7 bases matching TRBD1. There are 15 residues in the CDR3. V trimming: 0 bases; J trimming: 2 bases; junction bases outside the gene matches: 3. Germline assignment: CDR1 SGHTA and CDR2 FQGNSA. CDR3: CASSLASTGNYGYTF. CDR3 nucleotides: TGTGCCAGCAGCTTAGCCTCGACAGGGAACTATGGCTACACCTTC.

This clone occurred once. The chain links TRBV15 to TRBJ2-3; D may be TRBD2 (5 bases). V gave up 5 bases and J gave up 0 bases, with 18 bases separating them. The germline CDR1 and CDR2 sequences are LNHNV and YYDKDF (reference sequence). The CDR3 has 17 amino acids. The CDR3 sequence: CATSSLGVSTSTDTQYF. The CDR3 region has the DNA TGTGCCACCAGCTCCCTCGGGGTGTCCACTAGCACAGATACGCAGTATTTT.

This clone was observed a single time. The rearrangement uses TRBV5-1 and TRBJ2-5; no reliable D call. The CDR3 has 15 residues. Germline lookup yields CDR1 SGHRS and CDR2 YFSETQ. The V end was cut by 5 bases, the J end by 0 bases, with 14 bases between. Written as DNA, the CDR3 is TGCGCCAGCAGGGCCAGCGACGGGTACCAAGAGACCCAGTACTTC. Translation: CASRASDGYQETQYF.

This chain links TRBV7-6 with TRBJ2-3; D gene ambiguous. Germline CDR1 SGHVS, CDR2 FNYEAQ. This CDR3 region has 13 residues. V lost 2 bases and J 2 bases, leaving 5 bases between the germline ends. The CDR3 coding sequence is TGTGCCAGCAGCTTAAGCCCCACAGATACGCAGTATTTT. It specifies CASSLSPTDTQYF.

Notes on this clone: The sample has other DNA sequences that encode this CDR3 too. V is TRBV30 and J is TRBJ2-1, with 10 bases aligning to TRBD2. The V gene's germline CDR1 is GTSNPN and CDR2 SVGIG (reference sequence). The junction had 4 bases not matched to a gene; V was cut back by 4 bases and J by 4 bases. This CDR3 has 14 amino acids. This CDR3 is CAWIRTSGYNEQFF. The CDR3, as DNA: TGTGCCTGGATAAGGACTAGCGGTTACAATGAGCAGTTCTTC. Together with reference TRBV30 and TRBJ2-1, the CDR3 gives the full variable domain: SQTIHQWPATLVQPVGSPLSLECTVEGTSNPNLYWYRQAAGRGLQLLFYSVGIGQISSEVPQNLSASRPQDRQFILSSKKLLLSDSGFYLCAWIRTSGYNEQFFGPGTRLTVL.

The chain uses TRBV6-6 and TRBJ2-7, with 7 bases fitting TRBD1. This CDR3 contains 13 residues. V lost 6 bases, J lost 2 bases, and 4 bases stayed unmatched. The V gene's germline CDR1 is MNHNY and CDR2 SVGAGI (reference sequence). CDR3 DNA sequence: TGTGCCAGCAGACCCGGACAGGCCTACGAGCAGTACTTC. It yields the protein CASRPGQAYEQYF.